A single sample is the source of the 18 T cell receptor beta chains below, sequenced in a study of shared clonotypes between healthy human individuals. Produced via immunoSEQ multiplex PCR; TCRdb's table is partial and in-frame only. The sample has about 1,800,000 clones, about 95% seen once. Selected positively for CCR7 and CD45RO-negative, naive CD8 cells excluded terminally differentiated effector memory CD45RA+ cells. The specimen was naive CD8+ T cells sorted from blood. The receptors were sampled from a man between 18 and 35 years old in good health.

This chain joins TRBV7-9 and TRBJ2-7, with TRBD1 identical over 7 bases. The CDR3 sequence is 13 residues long. Trimming took 11 bases from V and 0 from J; bases not matched to a gene: 7. Germline V CDR1 and CDR2: SEHNR, FQNEAQ (reference sequence). CDR3 nucleotide sequence: TGTGCCGTCAACAGGGGCGTCTCCTACGAGCAGTACTTC. Translating gives CAVNRGVSYEQYF.

The chain uses TRBV5-1 and TRBJ2-5; D is possibly TRBD1 (5 bases). Germline CDR1 SGHRS, CDR2 YFSETQ. Trimming shortened V by 5 bases and J by 0 bases, and 8 bases separated the two germline ends. This CDR3 has 13 amino acids. CDR3 protein: CASSPTDQETQYF. CDR3 DNA sequence: TGCGCCAGCAGTCCGACAGACCAAGAGACCCAGTACTTC.

The chain carries TRBV9 and TRBJ2-2; no firm D call. Trimming pared 4 bases from V and 2 bases from J, leaving 15 bases between. CDR3 length: 16 residues. Germline V gene data show CDR1 as SGDLS and CDR2 as YYNGEE. The CDR3 region is CASSSEGTLNTGELFF. The CDR3, as DNA: TGTGCCAGCAGCTCAGAAGGCACTCTAAACACCGGGGAGCTGTTTTTT.

V is TRBV6-5 and J is TRBJ2-2, with TRBD1 matching 7 bases. Unmatched junction bases numbered 7, after V lost 5 bases and J lost 1 base. Germline V gives CDR1 MNHEY, CDR2 SVGAGI. The CDR3 runs to 16 residues. The CDR3 reads CASSNWDSENTGELFF. CDR3 in DNA: TGTGCCAGCAGTAACTGGGACAGCGAGAACACCGGGGAGCTGTTTTTT.

The chain couples TRBV11-3 to TRBJ2-5, with TRBD2 matching 7 bases. This CDR3 comprises 15 residues. V was clipped by 5 bases and J by 5 bases; unmatched bases: 11. Germline CDR1 is SGHNT and CDR2 is YENEEA. Written as DNA, the CDR3 is TGTGCCAGCAGCCCGGGGGGATCCAGCGCCGAGACCCAGTACTTC. Its translation is CASSPGGSSAETQYF.

V is TRBV6-4 and J is TRBJ1-6; D is uncertain. V lost 5 bases and J 3 bases, leaving 11 bases between the germline ends. Germline V lookup: CDR1 MRHNA, CDR2 SNTAGT. CDR3 size: 15 residues. CDR3 nucleotide sequence: TGTGCCAGCAGTCCAGACGGGTACTATAATTCACCCCTCCACTTT. It specifies CASSPDGYYNSPLHF.

The chain recombines TRBV7-9 with TRBJ2-7; the D is unclear. CDR1 and CDR2 (germline): SEHNR, FQNEAQ (reference sequence). The CDR3 sequence is 13 residues long. The ends were cut back, 5 bases at V and 5 bases at J, with 13 bases in the middle. The CDR3 coding sequence is TGTGCCAGCAGCCAAGGAGTGGGCCACGAGCAGTACTTC. Protein: CASSQGVGHEQYF.

The chain couples TRBV7-9 to TRBJ1-1; D remains unclear. CDR3 size: 13 residues. Deletions cut 5 bases from V and 5 bases from J, with 12 bases between. Germline V lookup: CDR1 SEHNR, CDR2 FQNEAQ (reference sequence). CDR3 loop: CASSPLFRTEAFF. The CDR3 coding sequence is TGTGCCAGCAGCCCCCTGTTTAGAACTGAAGCTTTCTTT.

Points on this clone: Other DNA sequences of this sample code for an identical CDR3. This CDR3 is CASSSTAHEQYF. The CDR3 DNA is TGTGCCAGCAGCTCGACAGCCCACGAGCAGTACTTC. The chain has TRBV7-9 and TRBJ2-7, with D perhaps TRBD1 (5 bases). V lost 4 bases, J lost 5 bases, and 9 bases lay in between. The germline V gene encodes CDR1 SEHNR and CDR2 FQNEAQ (reference sequence). This CDR3 has 12 residues.

The chain couples TRBV9 to TRBJ2-5, with D possibly TRBD2 on 5 matching bases. The CDR3 has 18 residues. Between the trimmed V and J ends, which lost 0 bases and 5 bases, there was a span of 23 bases. Germline V gives CDR1 SGDLS, CDR2 YYNGEE. The chain's CDR3 is CASSVEASSKLFEETQYF. The CDR3 region has the DNA TGTGCCAGCAGCGTAGAAGCGTCTAGCAAACTATTCGAGGAGACCCAGTACTTC.

This chain uses TRBV13 with TRBJ2-5; 8 bases are a match to TRBD1. After removal of 5 bases from V and 5 bases from J, the junction contained 7 bases not matched to a gene. The CDR3 runs to 14 residues. Germline V lookup: CDR1 PRHDT, CDR2 FYEKMQ (reference sequence). The CDR3 here is CASSGAGGRETQYF. The CDR3 DNA sequence: TGTGCCAGCAGCGGGGCAGGGGGCAGGGAGACCCAGTACTTC.

The chain recombines TRBV4-3 with TRBJ1-3; D unresolved. Germline V lookup: CDR1 LGHNA, CDR2 YSLEER. CDR3 size: 15 residues. V lost 0 bases, J lost 2 bases, and 8 bases lay in between. The chain's CDR3 is CASSQDYGTGNTIYF. CDR3 bases: TGCGCCAGCAGCCAAGATTACGGGACTGGAAACACCATATATTTT.

This chain joins TRBV4-3 and TRBJ2-2; D is perhaps TRBD2 (6 bases). The CDR3 loop spans 20 amino acids. The germline gives CDR1 LGHNA, CDR2 YSLEER. The V and J ends lost 0 bases and 1 base respectively, with 21 bases between them. The CDR3 sequence: CASSQEDWTRGEENTGELFF. The CDR3 bases are TGCGCCAGCAGCCAAGAAGATTGGACGCGAGGGGAGGAGAACACCGGGGAGCTGTTTTTT.

The chain recombines TRBV27 with TRBJ1-1; TRBD1 might be the D (5 bases). In germline, CDR1 is MNHEY, CDR2 SMNVEV (reference sequence). This CDR3 spans 15 amino acids. V was shortened by 5 bases and J by 3 bases, with 16 bases between the two germline ends. The CDR3 is CASSPLQGRHTEAFF. DNA for the CDR3: TGTGCCAGCAGTCCCCTCCAGGGAAGGCACACTGAAGCTTTCTTT.

This chain uses TRBV5-6 with TRBJ1-2; D gene ambiguous. Per the germline V gene, CDR1 is SGHDT and CDR2 is YYEEEE. The CDR3 totals 15 residues. The V gene lost 2 bases and the J gene lost 5 bases, with 16 bases spanning the gap. The CDR3 spells CASSFSTLLRYGYTF. Written as DNA, the CDR3 is TGTGCCAGCAGCTTTTCTACGTTGCTAAGATATGGCTACACCTTC.

The V gene is TRBV27, the J gene TRBJ2-7; D is unresolved. The CDR3 sequence is 15 residues long. Trimming left V 3 bases short and J 2 bases short, with 14 bases between. Germline V CDR1 and CDR2: MNHEY, SMNVEV (reference sequence). The CDR3 DNA follows: TGTGCCAGCAGTTTTGGATGGAGTTTGACCTACGAGCAGTACTTC. It codes for CASSFGWSLTYEQYF.

V gene TRBV7-9 combines with J gene TRBJ2-2; 8 bases align to TRBD1. V trimming: 3 bases; J trimming: 4 bases; junction bases outside the gene matches: 7. The CDR3 spans 16 residues. Germline values: CDR1 SEHNR, CDR2 FQNEAQ (reference sequence). CDR3 sequence: CASSLGRGRGTGELFF. The CDR3 nucleotides read TGTGCCAGCAGCTTGGGCAGGGGGCGCGGCACCGGGGAGCTGTTTTTT. The whole variable domain, remainder taken from reference TRBV7-9 and TRBJ2-2, is DTGVSQNPRHKITKRGQNVTFRCDPISEHNRLYWYRQTLGQGPEFLTYFQNEAQLEKSRLLSDRFSAERPKGSFSTLEIQRTEQGDSAMYLCASSLGRGRGTGELFFGEGSRLTVL.

V gene TRBV6-5 combines with J gene TRBJ1-6; D is possibly TRBD1 (5 bases). Germline CDR1 MNHEY, CDR2 SVGAGI. The CDR3 extends over 14 amino acids. V lost 5 bases and J 7 bases, leaving 12 bases between the germline ends. The DNA of the CDR3 is TGTGCCAGCAGTCCCGGGACCGCAAATTCACCCCTCCACTTT. It is translated as CASSPGTANSPLHF.